This is a list of T cell receptor beta chains from one sample in a study of T cells in Graves' hyperthyroidism and ophthalmopathy. TCRdb re-derived calls from the multiplex PCR reads in MiXCR, one entry per CDR3 protein. The sample lists 390,000 or so distinct CDR3 sequences, roughly 15% seen once, with 13% in the top ten. Specimen: blood. These receptor sequences come from a man aged 18 to 30 with Graves' ophthalmopathy. The CDR3 runs from the conserved cysteine through the conserved F or W. A D gene is named only where the DNA matches it firmly. Expanded clones get a size class; other rows say once, few or many, or leave the size out.

TRBJ1-1	.	many	TRBV29-1	CSVEDLSQGSAEAFF	TGCAGCGTTGAAGATCTTAGCCAGGGGAGCGCTGAAGCTTTCTTT
TRBJ1-2	.	many	TRBV11-3	CASSRPRPDFYGYTF	TGTGCCAGCAGCCGTCCCCGTCCAGATTTCTATGGCTACACCTTC
TRBJ2-1	TRBD1	.	TRBV5-1	CASSPKGQGYAYNEQFF	TGCGCCAGCAGCCCGAAGGGACAGGGATACGCCTACAATGAGCAGTTCTTC
TRBJ2-5	.	many	TRBV6-1	CASSFGPTILQETQYF	TGTGCCAGCAGTTTTGGTCCAACAATTCTCCAAGAGACCCAGTACTTC
TRBJ2-1	TRBD2	once	TRBV6-4	CASSRWSSGAYNEQFF	TGTGCCAGCAGCCGCTGGTCTAGCGGGGCTTACAATGAGCAGTTCTTC
TRBJ2-3	.	few	TRBV24-1	CATRAPGADTQYF	TGTGCCACCAGAGCCCCGGGGGCGGATACGCAGTATTTT
TRBJ1-5	.	many	TRBV6-5	CASSYSTDSTQPQHF	TGTGCCAGCAGTTACTCGACGGACAGTACTCAGCCCCAGCATTTT
TRBJ2-4	TRBD2	many	TRBV7-2	CAIGTRGGLAGFKNIQYF	TGTGCCATCGGCACAAGAGGGGGCCTAGCGGGGTTCAAAAACATTCAGTACTTC
TRBJ1-5	.	many	TRBV30	CAWRRDNQPQHF	TGTGCCTGGAGACGGGACAATCAGCCCCAGCATTTT
TRBJ2-1	TRBD2	many	TRBV12-3/TRBV12-4	CASSPGTSPHEQFF	TGTGCCAGCAGTCCAGGGACTAGCCCCCATGAGCAGTTCTTC
TRBJ2-5	TRBD1	.	TRBV19	CASAGQGRETQYF	TGTGCCAGCGCGGGACAGGGACGGGAGACCCAGTACTTC
TRBJ1-1	.	many	TRBV27	CASSTWGRSTEAFF	TGTGCCAGCAGTACCTGGGGGAGGAGCACTGAAGCTTTCTTT
TRBJ2-1	.	many	TRBV27	CASSSPGTADNEQFF	TGTGCCAGCAGTTCGCCCGGGACGGCAGACAATGAGCAGTTCTTC
TRBJ2-7	.	.	TRBV9	CASSVDSVPYEQYF	TGTGCCAGCAGCGTTGACAGCGTTCCCTACGAGCAGTACTTC
TRBJ2-5	.	many	TRBV9	CASSVTQGEGGETQYF	TGTGCCAGCAGCGTAACACAGGGAGAGGGGGGGGAGACCCAGTACTTC
TRBJ2-4	TRBD2	.	TRBV5-1	CASGGTSGARKNIQYF	TGCGCCAGCGGGGGGACTAGCGGGGCCCGAAAAAACATTCAGTACTTC
TRBJ2-5	TRBD1	many	TRBV27	CASSLLRTGTGGTETQYF	TGTGCCAGCAGTTTACTACGTACCGGGACAGGGGGCACAGAGACCCAGTACTTC
TRBJ2-3	TRBD2	.	TRBV12-3/TRBV12-4	CASSPWGLAGKVDTQYF	TGTGCCAGCAGTCCCTGGGGACTAGCGGGGAAGGTAGATACGCAGTATTTT
TRBJ2-2	.	many	TRBV5-8	CASSVLTGRLTGELFF	TGTGCCAGCAGCGTATTGACAGGTCGACTCACCGGGGAGCTGTTTTTT
TRBJ2-7	.	many	TRBV20-1	CSASNYEQYF	TGCAGTGCTAGCAATTACGAGCAGTACTTC
TRBJ2-7	.	many	TRBV5-4	CASSFFGSSYEQYF	TGTGCCAGCAGCTTTTTCGGGAGCTCCTACGAGCAGTACTTC
TRBJ1-2	.	many	TRBV20-1	CSALGDHGYTF	TGCAGTGCTCTAGGAGACCATGGCTACACCTTC
TRBJ1-6	.	few	TRBV20-1	CSAKGQDNSPLHF	TGCAGTGCCAAAGGACAAGATAATTCACCCCTCCACTTT
TRBJ2-7	.	many	TRBV5-1	CASSSNPGAYEQYF	TGCGCCAGCAGCTCGAATCCGGGGGCCTACGAGCAGTACTTC
TRBJ2-1	.	few	TRBV6-9	CASSYYSGHNEQFF	TGTGCCAGCAGTTATTATTCAGGTCACAATGAGCAGTTCTTC
TRBJ1-1	.	many	TRBV6-1	CAGQGLGPIGNTEAFF	TGTGCCGGCCAAGGGCTCGGCCCTATAGGGAACACTGAAGCTTTCTTT
TRBJ1-1	.	many	TRBV5-1	CASSLIMNTEAFF	TGCGCCAGCAGCTTGATCATGAACACTGAAGCTTTCTTT
TRBJ2-1	TRBD1	.	TRBV10-3	CAISVYPPGQGANEQFF	TGTGCCATCAGTGTCTACCCCCCGGGACAGGGGGCAAATGAGCAGTTCTTC
TRBJ2-7	TRBD1	.	TRBV6-9	CASSSGGDRDYEQYF	TGTGCCAGCAGTTCAGGGGGGGACAGGGACTACGAGCAGTACTTC
TRBJ2-5	TRBD2	.	TRBV10-3	CAIAASGRSQETQYF	TGTGCCATCGCCGCTAGCGGGAGAAGCCAAGAGACCCAGTACTTC
TRBJ2-5	.	many	TRBV10-1	CASSVVAEETQYF	TGCGCCAGCAGTGTGGTTGCGGAAGAGACCCAGTACTTC
TRBJ1-2	.	few	TRBV29-1	CSVERQGRYGYTF	TGCAGCGTTGAACGGCAAGGTCGCTATGGCTACACCTTC
TRBJ1-2	.	.	TRBV5-4	CASSLIGEDYGYTF	TGTGCCAGCAGCTTGATCGGGGAGGACTATGGCTACACCTTC
TRBJ2-5	TRBD1	many	TRBV30	CAWSGQGARETQYF	TGTGCCTGGAGTGGACAGGGGGCTAGGGAGACCCAGTACTTC
TRBJ2-2	.	few	TRBV3-1	CASSLWDFPGTGELFF	TGTGCCAGCAGCCTCTGGGACTTCCCAGGCACCGGGGAGCTGTTTTTT
TRBJ1-2	.	many	TRBV20-1	CSAPTDYYGYTF	TGCAGTGCCCCGACAGACTACTATGGCTACACCTTC
TRBJ1-3	.	many	TRBV3-1	CASSPRVGGNTIYF	TGTGCCAGCAGCCCTCGGGTCGGTGGAAACACCATATATTTT
TRBJ2-7	.	few	TRBV10-1	CASSEAGRTYEQYF	TGCGCCAGCAGTGAGGCAGGGAGAACCTACGAGCAGTACTTC
TRBJ1-4	TRBD1	many	TRBV30	CAWNSRGLGEKLFF	TGTGCCTGGAACTCGAGGGGGCTAGGGGAAAAACTGTTTTTT
TRBJ1-4	.	.	TRBV7-9	CASSRSEPYEKLFF	TGTGCCAGCAGCCGTTCAGAGCCCTATGAAAAACTGTTTTTT